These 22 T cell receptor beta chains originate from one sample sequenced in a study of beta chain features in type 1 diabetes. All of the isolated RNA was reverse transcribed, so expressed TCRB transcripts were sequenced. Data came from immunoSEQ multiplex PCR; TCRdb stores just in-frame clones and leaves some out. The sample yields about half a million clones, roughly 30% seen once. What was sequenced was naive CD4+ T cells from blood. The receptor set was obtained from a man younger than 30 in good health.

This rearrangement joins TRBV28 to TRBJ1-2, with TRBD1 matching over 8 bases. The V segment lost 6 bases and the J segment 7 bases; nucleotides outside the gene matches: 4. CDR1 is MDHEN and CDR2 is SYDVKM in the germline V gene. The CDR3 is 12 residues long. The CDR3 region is CASRQGTGGYTF. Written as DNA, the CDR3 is TGTGCCAGCAGGCAGGGGACAGGTGGCTACACCTTC.

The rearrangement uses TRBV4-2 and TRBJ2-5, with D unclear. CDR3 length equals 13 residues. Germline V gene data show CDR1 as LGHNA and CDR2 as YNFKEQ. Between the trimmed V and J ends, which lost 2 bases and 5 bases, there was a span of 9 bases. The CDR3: CASSQTTLETQYF. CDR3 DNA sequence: TGTGCCAGCAGCCAAACTACCCTGGAGACCCAGTACTTC.

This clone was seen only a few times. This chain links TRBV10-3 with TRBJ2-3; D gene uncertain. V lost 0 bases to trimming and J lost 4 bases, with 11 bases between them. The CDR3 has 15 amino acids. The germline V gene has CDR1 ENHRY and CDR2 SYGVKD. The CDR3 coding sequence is TGTGCCATCAGTGAGTCGGGGATCTCTGCAGATACGCAGTATTTT. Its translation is CAISESGISADTQYF.

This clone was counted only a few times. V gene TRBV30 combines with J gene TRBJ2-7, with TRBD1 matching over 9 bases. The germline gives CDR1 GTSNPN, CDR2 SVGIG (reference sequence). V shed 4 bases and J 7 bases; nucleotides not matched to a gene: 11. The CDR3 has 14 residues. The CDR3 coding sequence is TGTGCCTGGACCGCGGACAGGGGCCTTTATGAGCAGTACTTC. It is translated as CAWTADRGLYEQYF.

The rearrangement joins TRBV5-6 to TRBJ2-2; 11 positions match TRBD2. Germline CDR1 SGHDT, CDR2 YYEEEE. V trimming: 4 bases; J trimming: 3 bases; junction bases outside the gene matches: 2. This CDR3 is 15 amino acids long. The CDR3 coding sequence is TGTGCCAGCAGCCTTAGCGGGAGGGACACCGGGGAGCTGTTTTTT. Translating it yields CASSLSGRDTGELFF. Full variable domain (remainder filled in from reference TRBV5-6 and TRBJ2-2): DAGVTQSPTHLIKTRGQQVTLRCSPKSGHDTVSWYQQALGQGPQFIFQYYEEEERQRGNFPDRFSGHQFPNYSSELNVNALLLGDSALYLCASSLSGRDTGELFFGEGSRLTVL.

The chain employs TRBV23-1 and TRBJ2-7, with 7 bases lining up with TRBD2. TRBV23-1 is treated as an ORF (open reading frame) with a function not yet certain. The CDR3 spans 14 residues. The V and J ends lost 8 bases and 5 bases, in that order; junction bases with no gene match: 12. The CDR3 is CASPGVGGPHEQYF. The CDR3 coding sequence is TGCGCCAGCCCCGGGGTGGGAGGGCCCCACGAGCAGTACTTC.

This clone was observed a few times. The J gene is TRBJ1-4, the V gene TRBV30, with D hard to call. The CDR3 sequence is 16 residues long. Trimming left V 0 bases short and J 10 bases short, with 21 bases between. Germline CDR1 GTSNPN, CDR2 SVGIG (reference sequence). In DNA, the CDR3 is TGTGCCTGGAGTGTACGGCCCGGCGGTTGGGAGGGAAAACTGTTTTTT. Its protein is CAWSVRPGGWEGKLFF.

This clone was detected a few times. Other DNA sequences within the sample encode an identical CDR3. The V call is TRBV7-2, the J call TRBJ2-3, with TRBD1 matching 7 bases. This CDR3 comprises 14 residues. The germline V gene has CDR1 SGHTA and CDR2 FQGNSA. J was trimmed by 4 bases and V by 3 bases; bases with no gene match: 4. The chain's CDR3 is CASSFDRVADTQYF. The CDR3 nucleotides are TGTGCCAGCAGCTTTGACAGGGTGGCAGATACGCAGTATTTT.

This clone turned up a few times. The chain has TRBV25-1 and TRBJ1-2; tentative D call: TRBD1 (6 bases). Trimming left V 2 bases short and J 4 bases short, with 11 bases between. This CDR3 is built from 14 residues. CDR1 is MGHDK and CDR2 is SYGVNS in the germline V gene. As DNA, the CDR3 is TGTGCCAGCAGTGAAACAGGGACGAGCTATGGCTACACCTTC. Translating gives CASSETGTSYGYTF.

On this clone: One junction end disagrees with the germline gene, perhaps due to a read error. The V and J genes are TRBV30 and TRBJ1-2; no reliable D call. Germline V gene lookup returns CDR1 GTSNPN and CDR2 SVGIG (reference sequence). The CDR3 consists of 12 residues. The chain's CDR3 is CAWSPGSQAEYF. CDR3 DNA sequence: TGTGCCTGGAGTCCCGGGAGCCAGGCCGAATACTTC.

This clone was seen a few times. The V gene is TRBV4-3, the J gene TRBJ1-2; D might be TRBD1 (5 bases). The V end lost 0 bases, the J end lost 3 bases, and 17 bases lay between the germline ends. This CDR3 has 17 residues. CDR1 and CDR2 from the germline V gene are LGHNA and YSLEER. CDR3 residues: CASSQDLGAGGYYGYTF. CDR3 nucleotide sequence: TGCGCCAGCAGCCAAGATCTCGGCGCCGGGGGTTACTATGGCTACACCTTC.

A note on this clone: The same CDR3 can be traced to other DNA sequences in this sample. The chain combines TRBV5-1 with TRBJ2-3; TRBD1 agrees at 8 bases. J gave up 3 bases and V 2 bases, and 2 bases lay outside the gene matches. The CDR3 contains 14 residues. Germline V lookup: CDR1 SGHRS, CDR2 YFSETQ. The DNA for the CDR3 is TGCGCCAGCAGCTTCGGACAGGGAACAGATACGCAGTATTTT. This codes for CASSFGQGTDTQYF.

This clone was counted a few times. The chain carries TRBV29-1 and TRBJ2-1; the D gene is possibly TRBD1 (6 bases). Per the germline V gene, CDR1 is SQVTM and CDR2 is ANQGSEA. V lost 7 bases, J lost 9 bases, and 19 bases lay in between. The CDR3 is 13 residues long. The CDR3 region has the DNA TGCAGCGGGGGGCTAAGACGTGAGGTTGAGCAGTTCTTC. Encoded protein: CSGGLRREVEQFF.

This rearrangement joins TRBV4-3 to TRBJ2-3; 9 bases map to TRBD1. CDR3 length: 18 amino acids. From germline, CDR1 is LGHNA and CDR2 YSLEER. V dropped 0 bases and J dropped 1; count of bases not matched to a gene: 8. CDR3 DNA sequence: TGCGCCAGCAGCCAAGAGGGGACGGACAGGGGCCGCACAGATACGCAGTATTTT. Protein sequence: CASSQEGTDRGRTDTQYF.

In DNA, the CDR3 is TGTGCCAGCAGAGGGGAGCTACCTTCCTACACCTTC. Residues: CASRGELPSYTF. The chain couples TRBV28 to TRBJ1-2; D may be TRBD1 (5 bases). Germline values: CDR1 MDHEN, CDR2 SYDVKM. This CDR3 spans 12 amino acids. Trimming stripped 6 bases from V and 10 bases from J, with 15 bases between.

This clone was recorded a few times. The CDR3 reads CSVDRATDTQYF. The CDR3 DNA is TGCAGCGTTGACAGGGCCACAGATACGCAGTATTTT. V gene TRBV29-1 combines with J gene TRBJ2-3, with D possibly matching TRBD1 (5 bases). The V gene's germline CDR1 is SQVTM and CDR2 ANQGSEA. V gave up 3 bases and J gave up 2 bases, with 6 bases separating them. The length of the CDR3 is 12 residues.

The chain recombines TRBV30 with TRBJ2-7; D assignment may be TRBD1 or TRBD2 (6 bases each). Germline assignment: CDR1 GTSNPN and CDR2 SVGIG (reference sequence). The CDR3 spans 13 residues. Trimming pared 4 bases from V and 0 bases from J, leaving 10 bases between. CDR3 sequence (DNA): TGTGCCTGGAAAGGGGGGATCTCCTACGAGCAGTACTTC. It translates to CAWKGGISYEQYF.

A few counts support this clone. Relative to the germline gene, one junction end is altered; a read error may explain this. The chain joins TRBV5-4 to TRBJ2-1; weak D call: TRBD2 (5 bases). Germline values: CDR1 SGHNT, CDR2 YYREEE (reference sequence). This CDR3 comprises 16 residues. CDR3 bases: TGTGCCAGCAGCTTCGCCCCGTCGGGATCCTATAATGAGCAGTTCTTC. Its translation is CASSFAPSGSYNEQFF.

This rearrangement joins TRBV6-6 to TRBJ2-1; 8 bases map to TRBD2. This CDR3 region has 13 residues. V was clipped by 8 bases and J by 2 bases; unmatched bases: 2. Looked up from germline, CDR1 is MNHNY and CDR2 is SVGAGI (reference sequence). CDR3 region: CASQTSAYNEQFF. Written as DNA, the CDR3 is TGTGCCAGCCAGACTAGCGCCTACAATGAGCAGTTCTTC.

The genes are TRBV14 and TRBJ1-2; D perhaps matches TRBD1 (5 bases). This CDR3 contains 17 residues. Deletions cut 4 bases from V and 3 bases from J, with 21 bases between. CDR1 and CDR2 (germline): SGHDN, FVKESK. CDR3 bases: TGTGCCAGCAGCCGAACCGTCGACAGTTACCGGGACTATGGCTACACCTTC. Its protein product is CASSRTVDSYRDYGYTF.

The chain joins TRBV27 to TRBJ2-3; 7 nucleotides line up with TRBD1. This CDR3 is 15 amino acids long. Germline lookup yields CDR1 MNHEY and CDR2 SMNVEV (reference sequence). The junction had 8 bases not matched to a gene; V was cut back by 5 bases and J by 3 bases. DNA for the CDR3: TGTGCCAGCAGTCCACTCGGACAGGCTACAGATACGCAGTATTTT. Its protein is CASSPLGQATDTQYF.

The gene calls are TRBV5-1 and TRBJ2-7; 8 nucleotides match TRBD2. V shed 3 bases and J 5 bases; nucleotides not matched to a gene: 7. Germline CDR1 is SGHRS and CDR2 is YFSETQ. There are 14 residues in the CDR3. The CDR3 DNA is TGCGCCAGCAGCTCCTTAGCGGGATTTGACGAGCAGTACTTC. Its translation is CASSSLAGFDEQYF. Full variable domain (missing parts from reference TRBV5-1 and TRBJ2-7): KAGVTQTPRYLIKTRGQQVTLSCSPISGHRSVSWYQQTPGQGLQFLFEYFSETQRNKGNFPGRFSGRQFSNSRSEMNVSTLELGDSALYLCASSSLAGFDEQYFGPGTRLTVT.